Listed below are T cell receptor beta chains from one sample, sequenced in a study of blood T cell repertoires in COVID-19. Produced via immunoSEQ multiplex PCR; TCRdb's table is partial and in-frame only. The sample consists of some 110,000 clones, 82% of them appearing once. The sequencing sample was made of peripheral blood. Source of these receptors: a man in his 70s with acute or convalescent COVID-19. Each CDR3 is given with its conserved first and last residue. D genes are given only for firm matches. Rows give clone size only sometimes, using once, few, many, or a class for an expanded clone.

j_gene,abundance,d_gene,v_gene,CDR3nt,CDR3aa
TRBJ1-1,-,-,TRBV29-1,TGCAGCGCAGCGGACAGGAACACTGAAGCTTTCTTT,CSAADRNTEAFF
TRBJ1-1,few,-,TRBV7-9,TGTGCCAGCAGCCGGTCGGGACAGAACACTGAAGCTTTCTTT,CASSRSGQNTEAFF
TRBJ2-2,-,-,TRBV28,TGTGCCAGCATAAAGACGGGGAGGCGGACCGGGGAGCTGTTTTTT,CASIKTGRRTGELFF
TRBJ2-7,-,TRBD2,TRBV10-2,TGCGCCAGCAGCAACCCTAGCGGGAGTACTGGCGAGCAGTACTTC,CASSNPSGSTGEQYF
TRBJ1-2,-,-,TRBV5-1,TGCGCCAGCAGCTTACCGACGGGGAACTATGGCTACACCTTC,CASSLPTGNYGYTF
TRBJ1-5,-,-,TRBV6-5,TGTGCCAGCCTCACAGACAGATATCAGCCCCAGCATTTT,CASLTDRYQPQHF
TRBJ1-6,-,-,TRBV9,TGTGCCAGCAGCGTAGAGCCGGGAAATAATTCACCCCTCCACTTT,CASSVEPGNNSPLHF
TRBJ2-1,-,-,TRBV27,TGTGCCAGCAGTTTAGGTTCGGACTTTCCCATAGCCTCCTACAATGAGCAGTTCTTC,CASSLGSDFPIASYNEQFF
TRBJ1-3,-,-,TRBV19,TGTGCCAGTAGTCGCCGCGGGCTCGACTCTGGAAACACCATATATTTT,CASSRRGLDSGNTIYF
TRBJ1-3,-,-,TRBV7-9,TGTGCCAGCAGCTTAACCCAGGGAAGAAACACCATATATTTT,CASSLTQGRNTIYF
TRBJ1-3,-,TRBD1,TRBV5-4,TGTGCCAGCAGCTTGGTTGCGGGACAGGGGGTGGAGACCATATATTTT,CASSLVAGQGVETIYF
TRBJ1-1,few,-,TRBV19,TGTGCCAGTAGTATCTCTATGAACACTGAAGCTTTCTTT,CASSISMNTEAFF
TRBJ1-5,few,-,TRBV19,TGTGCCAGTAGTCCGAGAGGTTCTATCAATCAGCCCCAGCATTTT,CASSPRGSINQPQHF
TRBJ1-5,once,-,TRBV6-5,TGTGCCAGCAGAATGAGACAGGACCGACAGCCCCAGCATTTT,CASRMRQDRQPQHF
TRBJ2-3,-,-,TRBV2,TGTGCCAGCAGCGTCAGGGGCCTGAGCACAGATACGCAGTATTTT,CASSVRGLSTDTQYF
TRBJ1-1,-,TRBD1,TRBV18,TGTGCCAGCTCACCTCTGACAGGGGGCAACACTGAAGCTTTCTTT,CASSPLTGGNTEAFF
TRBJ2-1,-,-,TRBV6-6,TGTGCCAGCAGTTACCCCAGGATAGGTGGGAGCTTGGAGCAGTTCTTC,CASSYPRIGGSLEQFF
TRBJ1-4,-,-,TRBV11-2,TGTGCCAGCACCTTGGGCCTTCTTAATGAAAAACTGTTTTTT,CASTLGLLNEKLFF
TRBJ2-3,-,-,TRBV9,TGTGCCAGCAGCGTAGGCCGAGCACCTAGCACAGATACGCAGTATTTT,CASSVGRAPSTDTQYF
TRBJ1-1,-,-,TRBV7-3,TGTGCCAGCAGCTCGGGTTACAACACTGAAGCTTTCTTT,CASSSGYNTEAFF
TRBJ2-7,-,TRBD1,TRBV10-3,TGTGCCATCAGTATGCAGGGGGCGCGAAACGAGCAGTACTTC,CAISMQGARNEQYF
TRBJ1-6,-,TRBD1,TRBV18,TGTGCCAGCTCACAGTCTCGGACAGGGGCAGGTAATTCACCCCTCCACTTT,CASSQSRTGAGNSPLHF